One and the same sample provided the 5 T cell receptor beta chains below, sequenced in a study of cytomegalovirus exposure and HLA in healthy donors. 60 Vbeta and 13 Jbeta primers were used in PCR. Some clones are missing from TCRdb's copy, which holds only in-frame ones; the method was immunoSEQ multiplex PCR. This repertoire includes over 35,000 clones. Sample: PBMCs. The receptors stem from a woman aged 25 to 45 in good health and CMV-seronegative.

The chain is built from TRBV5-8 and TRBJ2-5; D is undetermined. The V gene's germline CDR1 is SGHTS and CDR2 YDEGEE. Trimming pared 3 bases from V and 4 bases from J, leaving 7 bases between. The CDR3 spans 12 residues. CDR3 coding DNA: TGTGCCAGCAGCTCATCCGGAGAGACCCAGTACTTC. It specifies CASSSSGETQYF.

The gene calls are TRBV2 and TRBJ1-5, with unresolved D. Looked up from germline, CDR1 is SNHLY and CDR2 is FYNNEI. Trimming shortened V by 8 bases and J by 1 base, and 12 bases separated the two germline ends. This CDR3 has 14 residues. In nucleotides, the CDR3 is TGTGCCAGCTGCCGGAGTAGCAGCAATCAGCCCCAGCATTTT. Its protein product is CASCRSSSNQPQHF. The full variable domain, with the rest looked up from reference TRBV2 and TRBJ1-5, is EPEVTQTPSHQVTQMGQEVILRCVPISNHLYFYWYRQILGQKVEFLVSFYNNEISEKSEIFDDQFSVERPDGSNFTLKIRSTKLEDSAMYFCASCRSSSNQPQHFGDGTRLSIL.

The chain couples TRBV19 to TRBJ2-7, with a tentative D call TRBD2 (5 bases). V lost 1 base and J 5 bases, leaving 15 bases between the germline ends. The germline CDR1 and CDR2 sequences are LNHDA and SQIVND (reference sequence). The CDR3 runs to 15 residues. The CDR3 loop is CASSIGSQPEDEQYF. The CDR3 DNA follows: TGTGCCAGTAGTATAGGGAGCCAGCCGGAGGACGAGCAGTACTTC.

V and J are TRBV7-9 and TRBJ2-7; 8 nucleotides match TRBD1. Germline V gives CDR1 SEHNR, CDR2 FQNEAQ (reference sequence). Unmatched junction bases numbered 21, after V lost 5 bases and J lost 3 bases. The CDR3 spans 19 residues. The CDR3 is CASSHLIRQGAFVFYEQYF. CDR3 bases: TGTGCCAGCAGCCATTTAATTCGGCAGGGGGCATTTGTCTTCTACGAGCAGTACTTC. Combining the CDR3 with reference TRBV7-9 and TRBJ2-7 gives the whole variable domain DTGVSQNPRHKITKRGQNVTFRCDPISEHNRLYWYRQTLGQGPEFLTYFQNEAQLEKSRLLSDRFSAERPKGSFSTLEIQRTEQGDSAMYLCASSHLIRQGAFVFYEQYFGPGTRLTVT.

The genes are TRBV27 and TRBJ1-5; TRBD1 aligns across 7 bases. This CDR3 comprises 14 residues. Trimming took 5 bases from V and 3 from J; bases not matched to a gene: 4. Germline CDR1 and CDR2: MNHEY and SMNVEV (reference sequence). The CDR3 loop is CASSPTGYNQPQHF. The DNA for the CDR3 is TGTGCCAGCAGTCCGACAGGGTACAATCAGCCCCAGCATTTT.